A single sample is the source of the 10 T cell receptor beta chains below, sequenced in a study of CD8 T cell repertoires and HIV-1 epitope variants (dated by TCRdb to the early 2020s). The antigens of these receptors remain unknown. Library preparation was by the immunoSEQ multiplex PCR assay. Drawn from immuneACCESS, this table holds only the in-frame rearrangements with V and J called that TCRdb kept. Clones are partly lost; checked studies trace under half to an unresolved V gene and leave the rest unexplained. Across this sample there are roughly 4,600 clones, with 55% to 75% seen only once. Together, the top ten hold around 40% of the sample. Sequencing used cultured CD8+ T cells derived from PBMCs. The receptors here all came from a male donor with HIV.

The chain employs TRBV2 and TRBJ2-7, with D maybe TRBD2 (5 bases). Trimming took 2 bases from V and 7 from J, leaving 15 bases between them. The CDR3 spans 14 residues. Germline CDR1 reads SNHLY; CDR2 reads FYNNEI. CDR3 amino acids: CASSEPADEEEQYF. The DNA of the CDR3 is TGTGCCAGCAGTGAACCAGCGGACGAGGAGGAGCAGTACTTC.

The rearrangement uses TRBV19 and TRBJ1-1; D possibly corresponds to TRBD1 (6 bases). From germline, CDR1 is LNHDA and CDR2 SQIVND (reference sequence). V was shortened by 7 bases and J by 2 bases, with 8 bases between the two germline ends. The CDR3 runs to 12 residues. CDR3 residues: CASKQGNTEAFF. The CDR3 bases are TGTGCCAGTAAACAGGGCAACACTGAAGCTTTCTTT.

This clone was seen only a few times. V and J are TRBV6-5 and TRBJ2-7; TRBD2 matches at 7 bases. The CDR3 is 12 residues long. Per the germline V gene, CDR1 is MNHEY and CDR2 is SVGAGI. After removal of 2 bases from V and 6 bases from J, the junction contained 1 base not matched to a gene. The CDR3, as DNA: TGTGCCAGCAGTTACGGGGGGGGCGAGCAGTACTTC. Translation: CASSYGGGEQYF.

This chain uses TRBV4-3 with TRBJ2-7, with D perhaps assigned TRBD1 or TRBD2 (6 bases each). Germline CDR1 and CDR2: LGHNA and YSLEER. V dropped 0 bases and J dropped 0 bases, with 9 bases sitting between them. CDR3 length equals 15 residues. The DNA of the CDR3 is TGCGCCAGCAGCCAAGACTGGGGGGCCTCCTACGAGCAGTACTTC. It codes for CASSQDWGASYEQYF.

The V and J genes are TRBV29-1 and TRBJ2-3; D is unresolved. The CDR3 consists of 12 residues. Germline lookup yields CDR1 SQVTM and CDR2 ANQGSEA. Trimming took off 2 bases at V and 0 bases at J, with 3 bases between the two ends. This CDR3 is CSVEQSTDTQYF. The CDR3, as DNA: TGCAGCGTTGAACAGAGCACAGATACGCAGTATTTT.

The chain recombines TRBV28 with TRBJ2-7; D is unclear. V gave up 2 bases and J gave up 0 bases, with 5 bases separating them. The CDR3 extends over 13 amino acids. The germline gives CDR1 MDHEN, CDR2 SYDVKM. The CDR3 region has the DNA TGTGCCAGCAGTTTAGATAGCTCCTACGAGCAGTACTTC. Translating gives CASSLDSSYEQYF.

The chain employs TRBV7-2 and TRBJ2-6; 10 positions agree with TRBD1. The junction had 14 bases not matched to a gene; V was cut back by 5 bases and J by 19 bases. Looked up from germline, CDR1 is SGHTA and CDR2 is FQGNSA. The CDR3 totals 14 residues. In DNA form, the CDR3 reads TGTGCCAGCAGCCAAGGTCGGCGGACAGGGGGGTTTACTTTC. It translates to CASSQGRRTGGFTF.

By share, this clone counts as medium-sized. The J gene is TRBJ2-7, the V gene TRBV7-9, with 7 bases that match TRBD2. The CDR3 runs 15 residues. Germline V gene data show CDR1 as SEHNR and CDR2 as FQNEAQ (reference sequence). J gave up 2 bases and V 1 base, and 5 bases lay outside the gene matches. CDR3 sequence reads: CASSLVGGGAYEQYF. CDR3 in DNA: TGTGCCAGCAGCTTAGTGGGCGGGGGTGCCTACGAGCAGTACTTC.

This clone was seen more than once but under ten times. The rearrangement uses TRBV7-9 and TRBJ1-2; D is unresolved. Trimming left V 2 bases short and J 1 base short, with 5 bases between. The CDR3 is made up of 13 amino acids. Germline CDR1 reads SEHNR; CDR2 reads FQNEAQ (reference sequence). CDR3 sequence: CASSLRVNYGYTF. The CDR3 DNA reads as TGTGCCAGCAGCTTACGGGTTAACTATGGCTACACCTTC.

V is TRBV27 and J is TRBJ2-6; D is unresolved. The CDR3 covers 19 residues. CDR1 MNHEY and CDR2 SMNVEV come from the germline V gene (reference sequence). Deletions cut 4 bases from V and 1 base from J, with 20 bases between. In nucleotides, the CDR3 is TGTGCCAGCAGTTCGATGACGGAGCAAGTTCTTTCTGGGGCCAACGTCCTGACTTTC. Residues: CASSSMTEQVLSGANVLTF. The full variable domain, completed using reference TRBV27 and TRBJ2-6, is EAQVTQNPRYLITVTGKKLTVTCSQNMNHEYMSWYRQDPGLGLRQIYYSMNVEVTDKGDVPEGYKVSRKEKRNFPLILESPSPNQTSLYFCASSSMTEQVLSGANVLTFGAGSRLTVL.